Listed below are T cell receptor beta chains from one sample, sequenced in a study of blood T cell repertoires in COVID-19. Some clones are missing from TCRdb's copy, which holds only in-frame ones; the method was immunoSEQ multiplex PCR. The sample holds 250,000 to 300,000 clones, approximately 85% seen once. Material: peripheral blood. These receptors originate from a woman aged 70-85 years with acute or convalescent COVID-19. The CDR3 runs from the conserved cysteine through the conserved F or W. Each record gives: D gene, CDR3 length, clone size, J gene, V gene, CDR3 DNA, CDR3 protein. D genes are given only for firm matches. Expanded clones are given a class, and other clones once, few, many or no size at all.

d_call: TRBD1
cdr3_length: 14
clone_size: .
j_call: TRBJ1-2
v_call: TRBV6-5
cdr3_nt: TGTGCCGGCAAACAGGGGTCAGCTAACTATGGCTACACCTTC
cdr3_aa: CAGKQGSANYGYTF

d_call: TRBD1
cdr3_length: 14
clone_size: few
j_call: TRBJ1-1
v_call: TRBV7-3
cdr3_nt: TGTGCCAGCAGCGCGGACAGGGTCGGCGCTGAAGCTTTCTTT
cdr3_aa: CASSADRVGAEAFF

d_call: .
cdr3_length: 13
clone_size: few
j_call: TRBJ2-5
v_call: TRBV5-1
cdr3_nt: TGCGCCAGCAGCCGGGGGTTAGGAGAGACCCAGTACTTC
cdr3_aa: CASSRGLGETQYF

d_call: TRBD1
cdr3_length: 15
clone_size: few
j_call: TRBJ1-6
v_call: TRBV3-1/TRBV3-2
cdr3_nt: TGTGCCAGCAGCCAAATCGGACAGGGTAATTCACCCCTCCACTTT
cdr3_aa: CASSQIGQGNSPLHF

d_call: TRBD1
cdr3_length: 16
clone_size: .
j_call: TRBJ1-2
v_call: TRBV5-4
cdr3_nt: TGTGCCAGCAGCTTGGGACAGGGGAATGACTTCTATGGCTACACCTTC
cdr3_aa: CASSLGQGNDFYGYTF

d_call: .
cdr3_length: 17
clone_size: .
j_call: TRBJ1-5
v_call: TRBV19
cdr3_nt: TGTGCCAGTAGTATAAGGGAGGGGTACAGGGGCAATCAGCCCCAGCATTTT
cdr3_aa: CASSIREGYRGNQPQHF

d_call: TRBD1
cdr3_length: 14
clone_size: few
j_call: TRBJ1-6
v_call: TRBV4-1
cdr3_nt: TGCGCCAGCAGCCTCCCGGACAGGGTTTCACCCCTCCACTTT
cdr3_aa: CASSLPDRVSPLHF

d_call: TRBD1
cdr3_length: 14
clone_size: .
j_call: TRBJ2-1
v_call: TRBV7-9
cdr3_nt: TGTGCCAGCAGCTTCGTGACAGGGGTAAAAGAGCAGTTCTTC
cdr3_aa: CASSFVTGVKEQFF

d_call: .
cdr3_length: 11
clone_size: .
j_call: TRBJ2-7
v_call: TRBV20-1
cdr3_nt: TGCAGTGCTGTCACTTTCTACGAGCAGTACTTC
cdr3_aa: CSAVTFYEQYF

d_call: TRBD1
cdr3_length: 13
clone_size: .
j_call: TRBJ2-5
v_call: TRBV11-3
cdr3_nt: TGTGCCAGCAGCCCGGGACAGAGGGAGACCCAGTACTTC
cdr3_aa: CASSPGQRETQYF

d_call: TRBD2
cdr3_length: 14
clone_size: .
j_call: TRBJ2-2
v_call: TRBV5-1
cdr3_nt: TGCGCCAGCGGGAGCGGGGGGTACACCGGGGAGCTGTTTTTT
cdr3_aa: CASGSGGYTGELFF

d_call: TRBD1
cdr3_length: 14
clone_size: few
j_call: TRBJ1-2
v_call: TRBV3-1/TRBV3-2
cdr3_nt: TGTGCCAGCAGACTTTTACTGGGACAGGCCTCTTTCGCCTTC
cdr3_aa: CASRLLLGQASFAF

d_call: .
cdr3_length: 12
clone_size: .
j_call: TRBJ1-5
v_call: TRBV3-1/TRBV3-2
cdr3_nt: TGTGCCAGCAGTAATAGACAGAGCACCCAGCATTTT
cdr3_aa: CASSNRQSTQHF

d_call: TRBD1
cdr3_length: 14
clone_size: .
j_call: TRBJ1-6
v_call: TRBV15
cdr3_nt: TGTGCCACCAGTCTCCCAGGGACAGGATCACCCCTCCACTTT
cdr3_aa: CATSLPGTGSPLHF

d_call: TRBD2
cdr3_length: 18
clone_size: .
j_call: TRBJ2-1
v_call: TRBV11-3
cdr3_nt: TGTGCCAGCAGCTTATCCCGAAGTCCGGCTAGCGGGGAGAATGAGCAGTTCTTC
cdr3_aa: CASSLSRSPASGENEQFF

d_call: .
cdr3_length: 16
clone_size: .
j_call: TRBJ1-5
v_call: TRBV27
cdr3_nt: TGTGCCAGCAGTCCCCTGGCTGACTATAGCAATCAGCCCCAGCATTTT
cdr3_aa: CASSPLADYSNQPQHF

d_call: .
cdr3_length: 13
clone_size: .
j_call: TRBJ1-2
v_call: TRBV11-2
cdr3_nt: TGTGCCAGCAGCTTTCCGGGGGGAGATGGCTACACCTTC
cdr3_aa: CASSFPGGDGYTF

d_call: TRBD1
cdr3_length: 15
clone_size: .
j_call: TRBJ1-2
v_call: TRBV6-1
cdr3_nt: TGTGCCAGCAGTGAAGGGGACAGGGGAAACTATGGCTACACCTTC
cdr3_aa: CASSEGDRGNYGYTF

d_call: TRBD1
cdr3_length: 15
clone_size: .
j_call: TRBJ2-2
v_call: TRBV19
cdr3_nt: TGTGCCAGTAGTCTGACAGGGGGCGCGCCCGGGGAGCTGTTTTTT
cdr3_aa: CASSLTGGAPGELFF

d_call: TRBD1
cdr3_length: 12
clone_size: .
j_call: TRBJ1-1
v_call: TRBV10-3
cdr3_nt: TGTGCCATCAGCGACAGGGGCGGTGAAGCTTTCTTT
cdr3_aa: CAISDRGGEAFF

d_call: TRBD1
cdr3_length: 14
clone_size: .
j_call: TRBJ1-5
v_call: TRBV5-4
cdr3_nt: TGTGCCAGCAGCCCAGGACAGGGAAATCAGCCCCAGCATTTT
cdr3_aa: CASSPGQGNQPQHF

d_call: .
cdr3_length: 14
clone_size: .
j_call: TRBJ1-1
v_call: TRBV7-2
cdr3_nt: TGTGCCAGCAGCCCGGGCCGGGGGGTTCTGGGAGCTTTCTTT
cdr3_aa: CASSPGRGVLGAFF

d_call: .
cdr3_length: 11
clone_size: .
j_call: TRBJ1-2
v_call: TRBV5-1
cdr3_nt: TGCGCCAGCAGCCCGGGCTATGGCTACACCTTC
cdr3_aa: CASSPGYGYTF

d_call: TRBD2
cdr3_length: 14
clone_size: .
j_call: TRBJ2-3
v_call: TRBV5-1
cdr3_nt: TGCGCCAGCGGGATGGGGGGGAGCACAGATACGCAGTATTTT
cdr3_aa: CASGMGGSTDTQYF

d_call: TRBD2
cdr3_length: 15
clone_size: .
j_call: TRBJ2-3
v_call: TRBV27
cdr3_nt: TGTGCCAGCAGTTTCCGGGGGGGGGACACAGATACGCAGTATTTT
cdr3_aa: CASSFRGGDTDTQYF

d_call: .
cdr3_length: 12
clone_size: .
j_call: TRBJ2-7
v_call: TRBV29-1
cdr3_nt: TGCAGCGTTGATGTGGTTCGGGGTGAGCAGTACTTC
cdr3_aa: CSVDVVRGEQYF

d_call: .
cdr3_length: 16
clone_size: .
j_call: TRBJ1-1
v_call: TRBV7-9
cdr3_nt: TGTGCCAGCAGCCTCCTGACAGGCGAACTTAACACTGAAGCTTTCTTT
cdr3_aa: CASSLLTGELNTEAFF

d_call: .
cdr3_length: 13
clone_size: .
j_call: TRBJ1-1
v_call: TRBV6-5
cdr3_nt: TGTGCCAGCAGGGGAGTGAAGGACACTGAAGCTTTCTTT
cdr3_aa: CASRGVKDTEAFF

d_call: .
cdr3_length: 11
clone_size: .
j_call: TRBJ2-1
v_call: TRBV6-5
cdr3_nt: TGTGCCAGCAGTCCAGGGAATGAGCAGTTCTTC
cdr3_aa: CASSPGNEQFF

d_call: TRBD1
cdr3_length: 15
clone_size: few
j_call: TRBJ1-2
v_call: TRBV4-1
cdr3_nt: TGCGCCAGCAGCCAAGAGGGGACAGCTAACTATGGCTACACCTTC
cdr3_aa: CASSQEGTANYGYTF

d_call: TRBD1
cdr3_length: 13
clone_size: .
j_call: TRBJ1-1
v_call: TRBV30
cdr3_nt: TGTGCCTGGACAGGGGGCGCCGGAACTGAAGCTTTCTTT
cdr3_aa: CAWTGGAGTEAFF

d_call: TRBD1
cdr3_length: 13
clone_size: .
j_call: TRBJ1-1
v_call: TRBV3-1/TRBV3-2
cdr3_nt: TGTGCCAGCAGCCAAGAACTAGGGGGCGAAGCTTTCTTT
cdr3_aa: CASSQELGGEAFF

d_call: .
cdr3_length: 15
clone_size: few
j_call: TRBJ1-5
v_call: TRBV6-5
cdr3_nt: TGTGCCAGCAGGCGCCGATCAGGCTACAATCAGCCCCAGCATTTT
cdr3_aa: CASRRRSGYNQPQHF

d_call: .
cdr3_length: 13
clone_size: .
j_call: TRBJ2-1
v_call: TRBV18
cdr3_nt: TGTGCCAGCTCCCTCGCTCGTTCCGGGGAGCAGTTCTTC
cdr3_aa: CASSLARSGEQFF

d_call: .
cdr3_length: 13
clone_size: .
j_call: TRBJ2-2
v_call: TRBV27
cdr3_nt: TGTGCCAGCAGTTTTACAAGCACCGGGGAGCTGTTTTTT
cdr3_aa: CASSFTSTGELFF

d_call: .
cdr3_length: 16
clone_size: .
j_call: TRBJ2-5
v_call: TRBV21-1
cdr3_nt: TGTGCCAGCAGCAATAGAACTCAGGCAGGGCAAGAGACCCAGTACTTC
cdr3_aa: CASSNRTQAGQETQYF

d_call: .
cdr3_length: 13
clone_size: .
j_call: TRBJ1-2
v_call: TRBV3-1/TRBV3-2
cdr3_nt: TGTGCCAGCAGCCAGAGGACAGCCTATGGCTACACCTTC
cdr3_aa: CASSQRTAYGYTF

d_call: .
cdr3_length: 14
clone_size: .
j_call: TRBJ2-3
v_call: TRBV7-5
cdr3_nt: TGTGTCAGAAGCCCATCTAGCGGAGCAGATACGCAGTATTTT
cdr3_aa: CVRSPSSGADTQYF

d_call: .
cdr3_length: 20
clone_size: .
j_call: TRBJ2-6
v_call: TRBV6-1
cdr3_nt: TGTGCCAGCAGTGACCCTTTATTAGGGGAATTGGCCTCTGGGGCCAACGTCCTGACTTTC
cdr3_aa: CASSDPLLGELASGANVLTF

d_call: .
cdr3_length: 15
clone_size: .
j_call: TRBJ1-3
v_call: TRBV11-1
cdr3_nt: TGTGCCAGCAGCTGGGGGCGACACTCTGGAAACACCATATATTTT
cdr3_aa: CASSWGRHSGNTIYF

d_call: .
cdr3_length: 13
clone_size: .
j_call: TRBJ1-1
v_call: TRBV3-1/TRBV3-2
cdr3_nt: TGTGCCAGCAGCCAAGGCTGGAGAGGTGAAGCTTTCTTT
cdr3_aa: CASSQGWRGEAFF

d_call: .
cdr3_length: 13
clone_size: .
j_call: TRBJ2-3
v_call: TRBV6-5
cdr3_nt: TGTGCCAGCAGTTACTCGGGAGTTCATACGCAGTATTTT
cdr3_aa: CASSYSGVHTQYF

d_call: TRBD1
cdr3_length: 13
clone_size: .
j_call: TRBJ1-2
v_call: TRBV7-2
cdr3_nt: TGTGCCAGCAGCTTAGGGGACAGCTATGGCTACACCTTC
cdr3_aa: CASSLGDSYGYTF

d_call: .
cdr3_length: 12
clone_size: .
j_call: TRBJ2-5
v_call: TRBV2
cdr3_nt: TGTGCCAGCAGTCCCATCAGGGAGACCCAGTACTTC
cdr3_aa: CASSPIRETQYF

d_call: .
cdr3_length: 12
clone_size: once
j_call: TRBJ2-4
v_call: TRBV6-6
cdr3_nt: TGTGCCAGCCGGCCCGCCGGGGACATTCAGTACTTC
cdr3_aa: CASRPAGDIQYF

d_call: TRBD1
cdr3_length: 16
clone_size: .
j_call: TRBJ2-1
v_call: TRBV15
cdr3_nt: TGTGCCACCAGCAGAGCTGCCGGGACAGGGGGGAATGAACAGTTCTTC
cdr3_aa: CATSRAAGTGGNEQFF

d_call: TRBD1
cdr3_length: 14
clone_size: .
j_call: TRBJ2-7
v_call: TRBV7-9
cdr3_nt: TGTGCCAGCAGCTCCGGGACAGGGGCCTACGAGCAGTACTTC
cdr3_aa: CASSSGTGAYEQYF

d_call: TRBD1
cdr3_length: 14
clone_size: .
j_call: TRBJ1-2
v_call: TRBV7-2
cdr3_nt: TGTGCCAGCAGCTTCGGTGGACAGGGTAGTGGCTACACCTTC
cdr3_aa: CASSFGGQGSGYTF

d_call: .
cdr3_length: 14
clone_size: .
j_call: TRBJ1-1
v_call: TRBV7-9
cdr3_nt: TGTGCCAGCAGCGGCACGGCTGCGGGCACTGAAGCTTTCTTT
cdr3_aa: CASSGTAAGTEAFF